Presented here are 13 T cell receptor beta chains from one specimen sequenced in a study of cytomegalovirus exposure and HLA in healthy donors. In the PCR, 60 Vbeta and 13 Jbeta primers were used. Only in-frame clones appear in the TCRdb table, and some are missing; sequencing was by immunoSEQ multiplex PCR. The sample has 140,000 to 150,000 clones; roughly three quarters are singletons. Sequencing used PBMCs. The source of these receptors is a female donor in good health and CMV-seronegative.

V usage is TRBV7-9 and J usage is TRBJ1-4; a possible D gene is TRBD1 (5 bases). Trimming removed 4 bases from V and 3 bases from J, with 12 bases in between. CDR3 length: 15 residues. The germline V gene encodes CDR1 SEHNR and CDR2 FQNEAQ (reference sequence). CDR3 sequence: CASSSRRQPNEKLFF. The DNA for the CDR3 is TGTGCCAGCAGCTCGAGGAGACAGCCTAATGAAAAACTGTTTTTT.

This chain uses TRBV28 with TRBJ1-2; D possibly corresponds to TRBD1 (5 bases). The CDR3 is 14 amino acids. The germline V gene encodes CDR1 MDHEN and CDR2 SYDVKM. Trimming cost V 7 bases and J 1 base, with 13 bases left between them. In DNA, the CDR3 is TGTGCCAGCATTAATAGGGGCGATAACTATGGCTACACCTTC. Translated: CASINRGDNYGYTF.

The chain couples TRBV18 to TRBJ2-5; 9 nucleotides align to TRBD2. The CDR3 contains 15 residues. J gave up 4 bases and V 0 bases, and 3 bases lay outside the gene matches. Looked up from germline, CDR1 is KGHSH and CDR2 is LQKENI. The CDR3 protein is CASSPPPAGGETQYF. CDR3 sequence (DNA): TGTGCCAGCTCACCACCGCCAGCGGGGGGAGAGACCCAGTACTTC.

The chain carries TRBV4-1 and TRBJ1-2, with D possibly matching TRBD1 (5 bases). The CDR3 is 16 amino acids. With 0 bases removed from V and 4 bases from J, the gap between germline ends came to 15 bases. From germline, CDR1 is MGHRA and CDR2 YSYEKL. The CDR3 coding sequence is TGCGCCAGCAGCCAAGATTGGAACAGGCTCAGCTATGGCTACACCTTC. Amino acid sequence: CASSQDWNRLSYGYTF.

V gene TRBV6-1 combines with J gene TRBJ1-1, with D uncertain. This CDR3 has 15 residues. V was shortened by 6 bases and J by 0 bases, with 14 bases between the two germline ends. Germline V gene data show CDR1 as MNHNS and CDR2 as SASEGT. CDR3 in amino acids: CASSGGTALNTEAFF. The CDR3 nucleotides read TGTGCCAGCAGCGGAGGAACAGCTCTGAACACTGAAGCTTTCTTT.

The chain links TRBV7-8 to TRBJ2-1; D call uncertain. V lost 0 bases and J lost 0, with 9 bases in between. Germline assignment: CDR1 SGHVS and CDR2 FQNEAQ. The CDR3 is made up of 16 amino acids. The CDR3 spells CASSLASESSYNEQFF. The CDR3 region has the DNA TGTGCCAGCAGCTTAGCGAGCGAAAGCTCCTACAATGAGCAGTTCTTC.

DNA for the CDR3: TGTGCCAGCAGTTTTTTTAGCGGGTCAGGGAATGAGCAGTTCTTC. Translated: CASSFFSGSGNEQFF. The chain employs TRBV27 and TRBJ2-1, with 7 bases that match TRBD2. V lost 3 bases to trimming and J lost 7 bases; unmatched junction nucleotides: 9. The CDR3 extends over 15 amino acids. Germline CDR1 is MNHEY and CDR2 is SMNVEV (reference sequence).

This sequence joins TRBV6-1 and TRBJ1-1; 9 positions agree with TRBD1. Germline V gene sequence: CDR1 MNHNS, CDR2 SASEGT. This CDR3 has 14 residues. The J segment lost 5 bases and the V segment lost 6 bases, leaving 7 bases of the junction unmatched. The CDR3 bases are TGTGCCAGCAGAACACAGGGGGCATGGACTGAAGCTTTCTTT. It is translated as CASRTQGAWTEAFF.

The V call is TRBV19, the J call TRBJ2-5; D might be TRBD1 (6 bases). Judging by the DNA end, TRBJ2-7 fits better; the J call may be wrong. The CDR3 loop spans 16 amino acids. Germline V gives CDR1 LNHDA, CDR2 SQIVND (reference sequence). This CDR3 is CASSWAGARGTYEQYF. In nucleotides, the CDR3 is TGTGCCAGTAGTTGGGCTGGGGCCAGGGGCACCTACGAGCAGTACTTC.

The J gene is TRBJ1-2, the V gene TRBV19, with unresolved D. V was pared by 3 bases and J by 1 base, with 9 bases between. Per the germline V gene, CDR1 is LNHDA and CDR2 is SQIVND (reference sequence). The CDR3 contains 14 residues. This chain's CDR3 is CASSMSRGNYGYTF. CDR3 DNA: TGTGCCAGTAGTATGTCGCGGGGTAACTATGGCTACACCTTC.

In its sample, this clone was seen a few times. This same CDR3 is encoded by further DNA sequences in the sample. V and J are TRBV7-3 and TRBJ2-2; a possible D gene is TRBD2 (5 bases). V was trimmed by 2 bases and J by 5 bases, leaving 6 bases between them. Germline CDR1 is SGHTA and CDR2 is FQGTGA. This CDR3 comprises 13 residues. CDR3 protein: CASSLSGTGELFF. The CDR3 bases are TGTGCCAGCAGCTTATCGGGAACCGGGGAGCTGTTTTTT.

The CDR3 DNA reads as TGTGCCAGCAGCTTAGCGCTCGGCAGGGCATCTGAAGCTTTCTTT. This sequence encodes CASSLALGRASEAFF. V is TRBV7-8 and J is TRBJ1-1; a weak D match, TRBD1 (5 bases). The germline V and J ends were trimmed by 0 bases and 6 bases, with 14 bases remaining between them. There are 15 residues in the CDR3. Germline CDR1 SGHVS, CDR2 FQNEAQ.

The chain recombines TRBV7-3 with TRBJ1-4, with TRBD1 matching over 7 bases. The CDR3 covers 13 residues. CDR1 SGHTA and CDR2 FQGTGA come from the germline V gene. V lost 5 bases, J lost 4 bases, and 1 base stayed unmatched. CDR3 amino acids: CASSPGGNEKLFF. The CDR3, as DNA: TGTGCCAGCAGCCCAGGGGGTAATGAAAAACTGTTTTTT. The full variable domain, its missing parts supplied by reference TRBV7-3 and TRBJ1-4, is GAGVSQTPSNKVTEKGKYVELRCDPISGHTALYWYRQSLGQGPEFLIYFQGTGAADDSGLPNDRFFAVRPEGSVSTLKIQRTERGDSAVYLCASSPGGNEKLFFGSGTQLSVL.